Listed here are 18 T cell receptor beta chains from one sample, sequenced in a study of CD8 T cells in Susac syndrome. Random-hexamer reverse transcription was applied to about 0.45 to 1 ug RNA. TCRdb re-called the immunoSEQ multiplex PCR reads with MiXCR, one entry per CDR3 protein. The table records 300,000 to 350,000 distinct CDR3 sequences, 90% to 95% of them present only once. Sequences were obtained from CD4+ T cells from PBMCs. The receptors were sampled from a human donor with multiple sclerosis.

The chain uses TRBV29-1 and TRBJ2-1; TRBD2 matches 8 bases. The CDR3 has 17 residues. With 4 bases clipped from V and 10 bases from J, the junction kept 21 bases outside the gene matches. Germline V gene sequence: CDR1 SQVTM, CDR2 ANQGSEA. CDR3 in DNA: TGCAGCGTTGTGGGGACCCTAGCGGGTCCAAAACAGCGGGAGCAGTTCTTC. This codes for CSVVGTLAGPKQREQFF.

This chain connects TRBV20-1 to TRBJ2-1; the match to TRBD2 covers 9 bases. Germline V lookup: CDR1 DFQATT, CDR2 SNEGSKA (reference sequence). The CDR3 extends over 13 amino acids. Trimming cost V 2 bases and J 12 bases; bases outside gene matches: 8. As DNA, the CDR3 is TGCAGTGCTAGACTAGCGGGGAGAGAGGGGCAGTTCTTC. Protein product: CSARLAGREGQFF.

The chain employs TRBV7-3 and TRBJ2-7; 8 nucleotides align to TRBD1. The CDR3 runs to 13 residues. Germline V gives CDR1 SGHTA, CDR2 FQGTGA. The V gene end was trimmed by 5 bases and the J gene end by 5 bases; junction bases not matched to a gene: 5. CDR3 protein: CASSLTGADEQYF. The DNA for the CDR3 is TGTGCCAGCAGCCTGACAGGGGCTGACGAGCAGTACTTC.

The chain joins TRBV5-1 to TRBJ2-1, with 7 bases matching TRBD1. The CDR3 spans 14 residues. Germline V lookup: CDR1 SGHRS, CDR2 YFSETQ. V was pared by 6 bases and J by 13 bases, with 16 bases of the junction left unmatched. The DNA for the CDR3 is TGCGCCAGCAAAGAAAGACAGGGTCTTTCGGTACAGTTCTTC. This translates into CASKERQGLSVQFF.

The CDR3 loop reads CASSPLAGNTEAFF. As DNA, the CDR3 is TGTGCCAGCAGTCCCCTGGCGGGGAACACTGAAGCTTTCTTT. The rearrangement uses TRBV7-2 and TRBJ1-1, with D hard to call. Trimming shortened V by 6 bases and J by 1 base, and 12 bases separated the two germline ends. This CDR3 has 14 amino acids. Per germline, CDR1 SGHTA and CDR2 FQGNSA.

This chain connects TRBV29-1 to TRBJ1-1; D is perhaps TRBD1 (6 bases). Trimming stripped 6 bases from V and 0 bases from J, with 11 bases between. The CDR3 extends over 13 amino acids. Germline V lookup: CDR1 SQVTM, CDR2 ANQGSEA. CDR3 nucleotides: TGCAGCGTACAGGGATCGATGAACACTGAAGCTTTCTTT. It is translated as CSVQGSMNTEAFF. Full variable domain (outside the CDR3, taken from reference TRBV29-1 and TRBJ1-1): SAVISQKPSRDICQRGTSLTIQCQVDSQVTMMFWYRQQPGQSLTLIATANQGSEATYESGFVIDKFPISRPNLTFSTLTVSNMSPEDSSIYLCSVQGSMNTEAFFGQGTRLTVV.

Here the CDR3 reads CASSYRRRSGGTEAFF. The CDR3 nucleotides read TGTGCCAGCAGTTATAGAAGGCGATCCGGGGGCACTGAAGCTTTCTTT. J is TRBJ1-1 and V is TRBV6-6; possible D gene TRBD1, 5 bases. V lost 3 bases and J lost 4, with 18 bases in between. Germline assignment: CDR1 MNHNY and CDR2 SVGAGI (reference sequence). The CDR3 runs to 16 residues.

This chain joins TRBV9 and TRBJ2-3; D possibly corresponds to TRBD2 (6 bases). The germline V and J ends were trimmed by 2 bases and 5 bases, with 9 bases remaining between them. Germline V gives CDR1 SGDLS, CDR2 YYNGEE. The CDR3 is 13 residues long. Here the CDR3 reads CASSVGGIDTQYF. CDR3 DNA: TGTGCCAGCAGCGTGGGCGGGATAGATACGCAGTATTTT. Full variable domain (outside the CDR3, taken from reference TRBV9 and TRBJ2-3): DSGVTQTPKHLITATGQRVTLRCSPRSGDLSVYWYQQSLDQGLQFLIQYYNGEERAKGNILERFSAQQFPDLHSELNLSSLELGDSALYFCASSVGGIDTQYFGPGTRLTVL.

The V gene is TRBV7-2, the J gene TRBJ1-2, with D perhaps matching TRBD1 (6 bases). V lost 7 bases to trimming and J lost 13 bases, with 16 bases between them. The V gene's germline CDR1 is SGHTA and CDR2 FQGNSA. CDR3 size: 11 residues. The CDR3 protein is CASIQRQVGTF. The CDR3 bases are TGTGCCAGCATCCAACGACAGGTCGGCACCTTC.

As concerns this clonotype: This CDR3 is missing its conserved last phenylalanine or tryptophan, likely due to a read error. J is TRBJ2-5 and V is TRBV19, with D unresolved. The CDR3 sequence is 15 residues long. Trimming removed 5 bases at V and 4 bases at J, with 17 bases between. In germline, CDR1 is LNHDA, CDR2 SQIVND (reference sequence). DNA of the CDR3: TGTGCCAGTAGTCCTACAAAGGATATAGGAGAGACCCAGTACCTC. Its protein product is CASSPTKDIGETQYL.

The chain joins TRBV29-1 to TRBJ2-1; the D call may be TRBD1 or TRBD2 (7 bases each). V was cut by 7 bases and J by 5 bases, with 21 bases left in between. In germline, CDR1 is SQVTM, CDR2 ANQGSEA. The CDR3 has 15 residues. DNA of the CDR3: TGCAGCGAGCGGGACAGTGACCGTCAACACAATGAGCAGTTCTTC. It codes for CSERDSDRQHNEQFF.

The chain joins TRBV7-9 to TRBJ2-7, with TRBD2 matching 9 bases. CDR1 is SEHNR, CDR2 FQNEAQ, per germline (reference sequence). V was pared by 5 bases and J by 6 bases, with 8 bases of the junction left unmatched. This CDR3 has 14 residues. The CDR3 region has the DNA TGTGCCAGCAGCGCAAGCGGGAGGTCCACCGAGCAGTACTTC. Translating it yields CASSASGRSTEQYF.

V and J are TRBV11-2 and TRBJ2-2; 12 nucleotides line up with TRBD2. Trimming took 3 bases from V and 2 from J; bases not matched to a gene: 7. Germline V gene data show CDR1 as SGHAT and CDR2 as FQNNGV. This CDR3 contains 18 residues. This CDR3 is CASSFPLAGGINTGELFF. The CDR3 DNA sequence: TGTGCCAGCAGCTTCCCGCTAGCGGGGGGGATCAACACCGGGGAGCTGTTTTTT.

V gene TRBV7-2 combines with J gene TRBJ2-3; 7 bases are shared with TRBD2. The trim removed 1 base at V and 1 base at J, leaving 8 bases unmatched. Per germline, CDR1 SGHTA and CDR2 FQGNSA. The CDR3 has 17 residues. This CDR3 is CASSLDWLAAGTDTQYF. The CDR3 bases are TGTGCCAGCAGCTTAGATTGGCTAGCGGCTGGCACAGATACGCAGTATTTT.

The V and J genes are TRBV10-1 and TRBJ2-7, with 9 bases fitting TRBD1. From germline, CDR1 is WNHNN and CDR2 SYGVQD (reference sequence). This CDR3 spans 15 amino acids. V gave up 0 bases and J gave up 4 bases; unmatched junction bases: 4. Here the CDR3 reads CASSESIGQGYEQYF. CDR3 coding DNA: TGCGCCAGCAGTGAGTCGATCGGACAGGGGTACGAGCAGTACTTC.

V is TRBV3-1 and J is TRBJ2-5; 7 bases map to TRBD2. From germline, CDR1 is LGHDT and CDR2 YNNKEL (reference sequence). V was pared by 0 bases and J by 5 bases, with 3 bases of the junction left unmatched. The CDR3 runs to 14 residues. CDR3 residues: CASSQERGWETQYF. CDR3 DNA sequence: TGTGCCAGCAGCCAAGAGCGGGGGTGGGAGACCCAGTACTTC.

The rearrangement links TRBV18 to TRBJ2-7; D is uncertain. This CDR3 is built from 13 residues. V was shortened by 3 bases and J by 5 bases, with 11 bases between the two germline ends. CDR1 is KGHSH, CDR2 LQKENI, per germline. CDR3 nucleotide sequence: TGTGCCAGCTCACCGCCTAGAGGCAACGAGCAGTACTTC. Its translation is CASSPPRGNEQYF. Full variable domain (outside the CDR3, taken from reference TRBV18 and TRBJ2-7): NAGVMQNPRHLVRRRGQEARLRCSPMKGHSHVYWYRQLPEEGLKFMVYLQKENIIDESGMPKERFSAEFPKEGPSILRIQQVVRGDSAAYFCASSPPRGNEQYFGPGTRLTVT.

The V and J genes are TRBV4-1 and TRBJ2-6; possibly TRBD2 for D (6 bases). The CDR3 extends over 18 amino acids. The ends were cut back, 2 bases at V and 1 base at J, with 15 bases in the middle. Germline CDR1 MGHRA, CDR2 YSYEKL. The chain's CDR3 is CASSQTAGMTSGANVLTF. The CDR3 nucleotides read TGCGCCAGCAGCCAAACGGCGGGAATGACGTCTGGGGCCAACGTCCTGACTTTC.